Below, 32 T cell receptor beta chains from the same sample are listed, as sequenced in a study of shared clonotypes between healthy human individuals. The protocol was immunoSEQ multiplex PCR, while the TCRdb copy is restricted to in-frame clones and leaves out a portion. Of about 580,000 clones listed, nearly 98% are singletons. Naivety among CD8 cells was defined by CD45RO negativity and positive CCR7 selection, thereby excluding terminally differentiated effector memory CD45RA+ cells. The sequenced sample was naive CD8+ T cells sorted from blood. The receptors were sampled from a man aged 25 to 40 in good health.

This rearrangement joins TRBV6-1 to TRBJ1-5; D is unclear. The CDR3 has 15 residues. CDR1 and CDR2 (germline): MNHNS, SASEGT. The ends were cut back, 7 bases at V and 3 bases at J, with 16 bases in the middle. The CDR3, as DNA: TGTGCCAGCACCCCTTCTGAAGGGCTCAATCAGCCCCAGCATTTT. This codes for CASTPSEGLNQPQHF.

As concerns this clone: Additional DNA sequences in this sample encode the identical CDR3. The chain recombines TRBV11-2 with TRBJ2-1; possible D gene TRBD1, 5 bases. Germline lookup yields CDR1 SGHAT and CDR2 FQNNGV. The CDR3 has 12 residues. Trimming stripped 2 bases from V and 6 bases from J, with 5 bases between. The CDR3 protein is CASSLQGNEQFF. CDR3 in DNA: TGTGCCAGCAGCTTACAGGGCAATGAGCAGTTCTTC.

CDR3 sequence (DNA): TGTGCCAGCAGTGAATGGACTAGCGGGAGCGACCAAGAGACCCAGTACTTC. It is translated as CASSEWTSGSDQETQYF. The rearrangement joins TRBV6-1 to TRBJ2-5; 13 bases map to TRBD2. The trim removed 2 bases at V and 0 bases at J, leaving 3 bases unmatched. CDR3 length: 17 amino acids. Germline CDR1 and CDR2: MNHNS and SASEGT.

The chain employs TRBV14 and TRBJ2-5, with 8 bases aligning to TRBD1. The CDR3 contains 15 residues. Germline-derived CDR1 and CDR2 are SGHDN and FVKESK. V dropped 0 bases and J dropped 5; count of bases not matched to a gene: 5. This CDR3 reads CASSQDAGGLETQYF. CDR3 nucleotides: TGTGCCAGCAGCCAAGATGCAGGGGGCTTGGAGACCCAGTACTTC.

This clone was detected only once. The rearrangement links TRBV6-6 to TRBJ1-4; D remains unclear. Trimming took off 2 bases at V and 0 bases at J, with 7 bases between the two ends. Germline-derived CDR1 and CDR2 are MNHNY and SVGAGI (reference sequence). The CDR3 totals 15 residues. The CDR3 protein is CASSYGFATNEKLFF. In nucleotides, the CDR3 is TGTGCCAGCAGTTACGGTTTTGCAACTAATGAAAAACTGTTTTTT.

The CDR3 nucleotides read TGTGCCAGCAGCTCCGGACTAGCGGATGAGCAGTTCTTC. This encodes CASSSGLADEQFF. The V gene is TRBV7-6, the J gene TRBJ2-1, with 10 bases lining up with TRBD2. Germline CDR1 SGHVS, CDR2 FNYEAQ. This CDR3 is 13 amino acids long. V lost 4 bases, J lost 8 bases, and 2 bases stayed unmatched.

J is TRBJ2-2 and V is TRBV7-9; D is possibly TRBD1 (7 bases). Trimming took off 5 bases at V and 5 bases at J, with 15 bases between the two ends. The germline V gene encodes CDR1 SEHNR and CDR2 FQNEAQ (reference sequence). This CDR3 spans 15 amino acids. The CDR3: CASSPRQGLTGELFF. CDR3 in DNA: TGTGCCAGCAGCCCTAGACAGGGACTGACCGGGGAGCTGTTTTTT.

V usage is TRBV28 and J usage is TRBJ1-1; D remains ambiguous. V was cut by 7 bases and J by 5 bases, with 17 bases left in between. Looked up from germline, CDR1 is MDHEN and CDR2 is SYDVKM. There are 14 residues in the CDR3. CDR3 coding DNA: TGTGCCAGCACTTTTACACGAGGAGGTACTGAAGCTTTCTTT. It codes for CASTFTRGGTEAFF.

J is TRBJ2-7 and V is TRBV9; D is undetermined. Germline-derived CDR1 and CDR2 are SGDLS and YYNGEE. V was clipped by 0 bases and J by 0 bases, with 10 bases between them. The CDR3 length is 15 residues. The CDR3 DNA sequence: TGTGCCAGCAGCGTAGGGGTTAGGAGCTCCTACGAGCAGTACTTC. It specifies CASSVGVRSSYEQYF.

Worth noting for this clone: A read error may explain this, as a much larger clone is one base away. CDR3 in amino acids: CASSLGQGANTGELFF. DNA of the CDR3: TGTGCCAGCAGCTTAGGACAGGGGGCGAACACCGGGGAGCTGTTTTTT. The gene calls are TRBV7-7 and TRBJ2-2, with 9 bases matching TRBD1. The germline V gene encodes CDR1 SSHAT and CDR2 FNYEAQ (reference sequence). The CDR3 is 16 amino acids. After removal of 1 base from V and 0 bases from J, the junction contained 0 bases not matched to a gene.

This chain links TRBV28 with TRBJ2-1, with D possibly TRBD2 on 5 matching bases. The CDR3 extends over 13 amino acids. V lost 6 bases to trimming and J lost 8 bases, with 14 bases between them. The germline CDR1 and CDR2 sequences are MDHEN and SYDVKM. CDR3 sequence reads: CASRLLESDEQFF. Written as DNA, the CDR3 is TGTGCCAGCAGACTACTAGAGAGCGATGAGCAGTTCTTC.

The genes are TRBV12-1 and TRBJ2-7; the table assigns TRBD1, which was not confirmed against the DNA. TRBV12-1 is an annotated pseudogene. The CDR3 contains 13 residues. CDR3 sequence (DNA): TGTGCCAGCAGCTTCCCCAGCTCCTACGAGCAGTACTTC. Protein product: CASSFPSSYEQYF.

V and J are TRBV27 and TRBJ2-5; 11 bases line up with TRBD1. The CDR3 has 15 residues. With 5 bases clipped from V and 4 bases from J, the junction kept 6 bases outside the gene matches. The germline CDR1 and CDR2 sequences are MNHEY and SMNVEV (reference sequence). As DNA, the CDR3 is TGTGCCAGCAGTCTCCGGGACAGGGGGGGAGAGACCCAGTACTTC. It translates to CASSLRDRGGETQYF.

This chain links TRBV29-1 with TRBJ1-1; D is perhaps TRBD1 (6 bases). The CDR3 spans 13 residues. The ends were cut back, 5 bases at V and 4 bases at J, with 14 bases in the middle. Germline V CDR1 and CDR2: SQVTM, ANQGSEA. This chain's CDR3 is CSVQTGRITEAFF. CDR3 sequence (DNA): TGCAGCGTTCAAACAGGGCGTATCACTGAAGCTTTCTTT.

The gene calls are TRBV7-9 and TRBJ2-1; D could derive from TRBD1 or TRBD2 (5 bases each). V shed 4 bases and J shed 8 bases, with 21 bases lying between them. The CDR3 is 16 amino acids. Looked up from germline, CDR1 is SEHNR and CDR2 is FQNEAQ (reference sequence). DNA for the CDR3: TGTGCCAGCAGCTCATACGGGACGACAGTACAGGATGAGCAGTTCTTC. Translating it yields CASSSYGTTVQDEQFF.

The V call is TRBV6-6, the J call TRBJ2-1; D is unresolved. Trimming shortened V by 8 bases and J by 6 bases, and 14 bases separated the two germline ends. The CDR3 sequence is 13 residues long. CDR1 is MNHNY, CDR2 SVGAGI, per germline (reference sequence). The DNA for the CDR3 is TGTGCCAGCGCCCCTTTGGTTCCCAATGAGCAGTTCTTC. It codes for CASAPLVPNEQFF.

V usage is TRBV4-2 and J usage is TRBJ2-7; TRBD1 agrees at 10 bases. In germline, CDR1 is LGHNA, CDR2 YNFKEQ. This CDR3 is 14 amino acids long. V gave up 4 bases and J gave up 4 bases; unmatched junction bases: 4. CDR3 nucleotide sequence: TGTGCCAGCAGCCCCGGGACAGGGGCGTACGAGCAGTACTTC. This codes for CASSPGTGAYEQYF.

J is TRBJ2-1 and V is TRBV7-9; 7 bases agree with TRBD1. The V segment lost 0 bases and the J segment 4 bases; nucleotides outside the gene matches: 12. The CDR3 spans 18 residues. Germline-derived CDR1 and CDR2 are SEHNR and FQNEAQ (reference sequence). Here the CDR3 reads CASSLATPTGPGYNEQFF. Written as DNA, the CDR3 is TGTGCCAGCAGCTTAGCGACCCCGACAGGGCCAGGGTACAATGAGCAGTTCTTC.

This clone was observed once. CDR3 coding DNA: TGTGCCAGCAGCATAGGACTAGCGGGATTCGACACCGGGGAGCTGTTTTTT. It codes for CASSIGLAGFDTGELFF. This chain uses TRBV11-2 with TRBJ2-2, with 12 positions matching TRBD2. After removal of 5 bases from V and 3 bases from J, the junction contained 7 bases not matched to a gene. The CDR3 totals 17 residues. From germline, CDR1 is SGHAT and CDR2 FQNNGV.

CDR3 sequence reads: CASSAGGGADYEQYF. The CDR3 DNA reads TGTGCCAGCAGCGCCGGAGGGGGGGCTGATTACGAGCAGTACTTC. The chain employs TRBV9 and TRBJ2-7; D perhaps matches TRBD2 (7 bases). With 3 bases removed from V and 4 bases from J, the gap between germline ends came to 17 bases. The CDR3 spans 15 residues. Per germline, CDR1 SGDLS and CDR2 YYNGEE.

The chain carries TRBV10-1 and TRBJ2-7; D unresolved. Trimming took 3 bases from V and 4 from J, leaving 16 bases between them. Germline V gene data show CDR1 as WNHNN and CDR2 as SYGVQD (reference sequence). This CDR3 region has 15 residues. CDR3 loop: CASSDGASSVYEQYF. The CDR3 DNA reads TGCGCCAGCAGTGATGGAGCGTCGAGCGTATACGAGCAGTACTTC.

The chain is built from TRBV11-2 and TRBJ2-7, with D maybe TRBD1 (5 bases). The germline V and J ends were trimmed by 5 bases and 1 base, with 9 bases remaining between them. Germline V gene sequence: CDR1 SGHAT, CDR2 FQNNGV. The CDR3 has 13 amino acids. In DNA form, the CDR3 reads TGTGCCAGCAGCATCCCAGGGTCCTACGAGCAGTACTTC. Protein product: CASSIPGSYEQYF.

This chain links TRBV5-1 with TRBJ2-7; D gene unclear. CDR1 is SGHRS, CDR2 YFSETQ, per germline. The CDR3 covers 16 residues. Deletions cut 5 bases from V and 3 bases from J, with 21 bases between. Here the CDR3 DNA reads TGCGCCAGCAGTCTACAACTCATCGGGCCGAACTACGAGCAGTACTTC. Amino acids: CASSLQLIGPNYEQYF.

In this sample, this clone turned up once. The V and J genes are TRBV7-9 and TRBJ2-1; unclear D gene. The CDR3 is made up of 11 amino acids. CDR1 is SEHNR, CDR2 FQNEAQ, per germline (reference sequence). Trimming shortened V by 10 bases and J by 4 bases, and 8 bases separated the two germline ends. CDR3 sequence reads: CATETYNEQFF. In DNA form, the CDR3 reads TGTGCCACCGAAACGTACAATGAGCAGTTCTTC.

The chain uses TRBV6-5 and TRBJ2-7, with D perhaps matching TRBD1 or TRBD2 (6 bases each). CDR1 is MNHEY, CDR2 SVGAGI, per germline. The CDR3 extends over 13 amino acids. The V gene lost 4 bases and the J gene lost 7 bases, with 14 bases spanning the gap. As DNA, the CDR3 is TGTGCCAGCAGTTTAGGGGGGCTGCAAGAGCAGTACTTC. Its translation: CASSLGGLQEQYF.

The V call is TRBV29-1, the J call TRBJ2-1; 7 nucleotides align to TRBD1. After removal of 8 bases from V and 3 bases from J, the junction contained 22 bases not matched to a gene. Germline V gene data show CDR1 as SQVTM and CDR2 as ANQGSEA. The CDR3 is made up of 18 amino acids. This chain's CDR3 is CSIPSRRKQGISYNEQFF. The DNA for the CDR3 is TGCAGCATCCCCTCCCGAAGAAAACAGGGGATCAGCTACAATGAGCAGTTCTTC.

The rearrangement links TRBV25-1 to TRBJ2-1, with D unclear. Germline CDR1 reads MGHDK; CDR2 reads SYGVNS. Trimming left V 4 bases short and J 8 bases short, with 12 bases between. The CDR3 length is 13 residues. DNA of the CDR3: TGTGCCAGCAGTGTCCCGGGCCTCGATGAGCAGTTCTTC. Protein sequence: CASSVPGLDEQFF.

The chain recombines TRBV5-4 with TRBJ2-3, with 10 bases aligning to TRBD2. The CDR3 loop spans 15 amino acids. J lost 6 bases, V lost 2 bases, and 6 bases had no gene match. Germline lookup yields CDR1 SGHNT and CDR2 YYREEE (reference sequence). In DNA, the CDR3 is TGTGCCAGCAGCTTCAGCGGGAGGGCAGGGGATACGCAGTATTTT. Amino acid sequence: CASSFSGRAGDTQYF.

The CDR3 protein is CASSLNPTSSGSYEQYF. Written as DNA, the CDR3 is TGTGCCAGCAGTTTAAACCCCACCTCTAGCGGCTCCTACGAGCAGTACTTC. The gene calls are TRBV28 and TRBJ2-7; 7 bases are shared with TRBD2. This CDR3 has 17 residues. With 2 bases clipped from V and 0 bases from J, the junction kept 10 bases outside the gene matches. Germline values: CDR1 MDHEN, CDR2 SYDVKM.

This clone is a singleton in its sample. The rearrangement links TRBV19 to TRBJ2-2; D gene ambiguous. Trimming removed 4 bases at V and 0 bases at J, with 9 bases between. The CDR3 spans 15 residues. Germline CDR1 is LNHDA and CDR2 is SQIVND (reference sequence). DNA of the CDR3: TGTGCCAGTAGTACTAGACCGACGAACACCGGGGAGCTGTTTTTT. Translation gives CASSTRPTNTGELFF.

This clone has a single count. The chain carries TRBV29-1 and TRBJ2-2; tentatively, D is TRBD1 (5 bases). CDR1 and CDR2 (germline): SQVTM, ANQGSEA. The CDR3 totals 13 residues. Trimming shortened V by 2 bases and J by 5 bases, and 9 bases separated the two germline ends. The CDR3 DNA sequence: TGCAGCGTTGAACAGAAGGGGACCGGGGAGCTGTTTTTT. This sequence encodes CSVEQKGTGELFF.

CDR3 DNA sequence: TGCGCCAGCAGCCAAGTCTCTACAGGGAACACTGAAGCTTTCTTT. It encodes CASSQVSTGNTEAFF. V gene TRBV4-1 combines with J gene TRBJ1-1; possible D gene TRBD1, 5 bases. Trimming took 1 base from V and 1 from J, leaving 10 bases between them. The germline V gene has CDR1 MGHRA and CDR2 YSYEKL. The CDR3 has 15 amino acids.